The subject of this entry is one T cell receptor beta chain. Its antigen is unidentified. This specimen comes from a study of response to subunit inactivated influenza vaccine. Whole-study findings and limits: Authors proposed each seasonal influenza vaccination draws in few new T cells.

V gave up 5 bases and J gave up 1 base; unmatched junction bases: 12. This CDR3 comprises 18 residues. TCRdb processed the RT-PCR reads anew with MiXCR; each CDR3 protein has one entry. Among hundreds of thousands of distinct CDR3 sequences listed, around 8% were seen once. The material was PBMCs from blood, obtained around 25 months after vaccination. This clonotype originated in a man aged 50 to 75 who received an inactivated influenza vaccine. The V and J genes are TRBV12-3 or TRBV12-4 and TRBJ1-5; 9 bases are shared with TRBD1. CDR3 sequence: CASSIGQGMSPSNQPQHF. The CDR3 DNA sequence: TGTGCCAGCAGTATCGGACAGGGGATGAGCCCGAGCAATCAGCCCCAGCATTTT.